A single sample is the source of the 28 T cell receptor beta chains below, sequenced in a study of beta chain features in type 1 diabetes. Study-wide results and caveats: When Type 1 diabetes patients were examined, their TCRB CDR3s proved moderately but significantly shorter in all four CD4+ subsets.

No cognate antigen is known for these TCRs. Sequenced material consisted of expressed TCRB transcripts (all of the isolated RNA was reverse transcribed). Sequencing used immunoSEQ multiplex PCR; TCRdb keeps in-frame clones, though not all of them. This table has approximately 240,000 clones, roughly 16% appearing once. Sequenced sample: naive CD4+ T cells from blood. The receptors here all came from a young man with type 1 diabetes.

This clone was seen more than once but under ten times. The chain uses TRBV10-3 and TRBJ2-5; no reliable D call. Germline CDR1 and CDR2: ENHRY and SYGVKD. The CDR3 runs 11 residues. V was clipped by 6 bases and J by 5 bases, with 7 bases between them. CDR3 in DNA: TGTGCCATCAGCACCGGGGAGACCCAGTACTTC. This translates into CAISTGETQYF.

This clone was picked up a small number of times. The genes are TRBV4-1 and TRBJ2-5; 11 bases fit TRBD1. Germline CDR1 and CDR2: MGHRA and YSYEKL. This CDR3 region has 16 residues. V shed 6 bases and J 5 bases; nucleotides not matched to a gene: 11. This chain's CDR3 is CASSRGQGAFQETQYF. The DNA of the CDR3 is TGCGCCAGCAGTCGAGGACAGGGGGCCTTTCAGGAGACCCAGTACTTC.

The J gene is TRBJ2-7, the V gene TRBV29-1, with 14 bases fitting TRBD2. Germline CDR1 and CDR2: SQVTM and ANQGSEA. The ends lost 4 bases at V and 10 bases at J; junction bases unmatched: 3. This CDR3 comprises 12 residues. CDR3 residues: CSVGTSGRLQYF. In nucleotides, the CDR3 is TGCAGCGTTGGGACTAGCGGGAGGCTTCAGTACTTC.

This clone was picked up a small number of times. The chain couples TRBV29-1 to TRBJ2-2; 13 bases align to TRBD2. V was pared by 4 bases and J by 0 bases, with 2 bases of the junction left unmatched. The CDR3 loop spans 16 amino acids. The germline V gene encodes CDR1 SQVTM and CDR2 ANQGSEA. The CDR3 bases are TGCAGCGTTGGACTAGCGGGAGGAGCGAACACCGGGGAGCTGTTTTTT. Translating gives CSVGLAGGANTGELFF.

The chain has TRBV30 and TRBJ2-2; D is possibly TRBD1 (6 bases). V gave up 6 bases and J gave up 0 bases, with 11 bases separating them. Germline CDR1 and CDR2: GTSNPN and SVGIG (reference sequence). The CDR3 is made up of 14 amino acids. The CDR3 spells CACQGSANTGELFF. The CDR3 DNA reads TGTGCCTGTCAGGGGTCCGCGAACACCGGGGAGCTGTTTTTT.

This chain links TRBV10-3 with TRBJ2-1, with 9 positions matching TRBD2. Germline lookup yields CDR1 ENHRY and CDR2 SYGVKD. V was pared by 4 bases and J by 8 bases, with 12 bases of the junction left unmatched. This CDR3 has 16 residues. This chain's CDR3 is CAISGYASGTVDEQFF. The CDR3 DNA is TGTGCCATCAGTGGGTACGCTAGCGGGACAGTGGATGAGCAGTTCTTC.

In this sample, this clone turned up a few times. The chain carries TRBV20-1 and TRBJ2-5; D remains ambiguous. V was cut by 3 bases and J by 4 bases, with 6 bases left in between. Germline V CDR1 and CDR2: DFQATT, SNEGSKA (reference sequence). The CDR3 is 11 amino acids. CDR3 nucleotide sequence: TGCAGTGCTAGGATGTTAGAGACCCAGTACTTC. Protein product: CSARMLETQYF.

The CDR3, as DNA: TGCGCCAGCAGCTCGAACCCGGGACAGGCCTACGAGCAGTACTTC. Amino acid sequence: CASSSNPGQAYEQYF. The chain is built from TRBV5-1 and TRBJ2-7; TRBD1 matches 8 bases. Trimming at V came to 3 bases and at J to 2 bases, leaving 7 bases not matched to a gene. CDR1 is SGHRS, CDR2 YFSETQ, per germline. CDR3 length: 15 amino acids.

On this clone itself: A read error may produce the germline difference seen at one junction end. V gene TRBV7-7 combines with J gene TRBJ2-1; 11 positions match TRBD2. This CDR3 comprises 15 residues. Germline V gene data show CDR1 as SSHAT and CDR2 as FNYEAQ (reference sequence). The CDR3 DNA sequence: TGTGCTAGCAGCTTAAGACTAGCGGGATGGTATGAGCAGTTCTTC. This gives the protein CASSLRLAGWYEQFF.

CDR3 loop: CSAGTSGTSSYEQYF. The CDR3 nucleotides are TGCAGCGCCGGGACTAGCGGAACTAGCTCCTACGAGCAGTACTTC. The chain has TRBV29-1 and TRBJ2-7, with 11 bases identical to TRBD2. Germline lookup yields CDR1 SQVTM and CDR2 ANQGSEA. With 7 bases clipped from V and 0 bases from J, the junction kept 8 bases outside the gene matches. The length of the CDR3 is 15 residues.

The chain is built from TRBV10-3 and TRBJ2-4; D unresolved. With 2 bases removed from V and 9 bases from J, the gap between germline ends came to 8 bases. The CDR3 covers 12 residues. Germline CDR1 reads ENHRY; CDR2 reads SYGVKD. The CDR3 loop reads CAISEDRFIQYF. The CDR3 DNA reads as TGTGCCATCAGTGAGGATAGATTCATTCAGTACTTC.

In this sample, this clone turned up a few times. This chain links TRBV14 with TRBJ2-5; D tentatively reads TRBD1 or TRBD2 (5 bases each). This CDR3 is 17 amino acids long. The V gene's germline CDR1 is SGHDN and CDR2 FVKESK. The ends were cut back, 1 base at V and 4 bases at J, with 19 bases in the middle. DNA for the CDR3: TGTGCCAGCAGCCAAGGGACACGGGGTACATCCCTAGAGACCCAGTACTTC. Amino acid sequence: CASSQGTRGTSLETQYF.

The table lists this clone with a few counts. This chain connects TRBV7-2 to TRBJ2-3; 12 bases are shared with TRBD2. V gave up 4 bases and J gave up 1 base; unmatched junction bases: 3. Germline V CDR1 and CDR2: SGHTA, FQGNSA. This CDR3 has 16 residues. The DNA of the CDR3 is TGTGCCAGCAGCTGGACTAGCGGGACCGGCACAGATACGCAGTATTTT. This gives the protein CASSWTSGTGTDTQYF.

V and J are TRBV6-5 and TRBJ1-1; D unclear. This CDR3 has 13 residues. Germline lookup yields CDR1 MNHEY and CDR2 SVGAGI. With 7 bases removed from V and 1 base from J, the gap between germline ends came to 10 bases. The CDR3 nucleotides are TGTGCCAGCACTGAACCGGGGAACACTGAAGCTTTCTTT. Translating it yields CASTEPGNTEAFF.

This clone was found a few times. Other DNA sequences of this sample code for an identical CDR3. The J gene is TRBJ2-7, the V gene TRBV28; no clear D gene. The V gene's germline CDR1 is MDHEN and CDR2 SYDVKM. The CDR3 is made up of 12 amino acids. V lost 2 bases to trimming and J lost 4 bases, with 6 bases between them. CDR3 in amino acids: CASSLTGYEQYF. The CDR3 nucleotides read TGTGCCAGCAGTTTAACTGGATACGAGCAGTACTTC.

The genes are TRBV29-1 and TRBJ2-7; D gene ambiguous. Germline values: CDR1 SQVTM, CDR2 ANQGSEA. The CDR3 is made up of 12 amino acids. Trimming took 2 bases from V and 3 from J, leaving 8 bases between them. The CDR3 DNA is TGCAGCGTTGAAAGGACCCTCTACGAGCAGTACTTC. Translated, it gives CSVERTLYEQYF.

This rearrangement joins TRBV14 to TRBJ2-5; D remains unclear. CDR1 is SGHDN, CDR2 FVKESK, per germline. This CDR3 comprises 12 residues. V lost 1 base to trimming and J lost 5 bases, with 5 bases between them. This CDR3 is CASSQVRETQYF. CDR3 bases: TGTGCCAGCAGCCAAGTCCGGGAGACCCAGTACTTC.

CDR3 region: CASTDGAGAYNEQFF. In nucleotides, the CDR3 is TGTGCCAGCACCGACGGAGCGGGAGCATACAATGAGCAGTTCTTC. The rearrangement uses TRBV28 and TRBJ2-1, with 8 bases identical to TRBD2. The J segment lost 4 bases and the V segment lost 7 bases, leaving 9 bases of the junction unmatched. Germline CDR1 and CDR2: MDHEN and SYDVKM. The CDR3 extends over 15 amino acids.

The chain joins TRBV19 to TRBJ2-1, with TRBD2 matching 11 bases. The V gene end was trimmed by 6 bases and the J gene end by 4 bases; junction bases not matched to a gene: 5. CDR1 and CDR2 from the germline V gene are LNHDA and SQIVND (reference sequence). The CDR3 sequence is 15 residues long. CDR3 bases: TGTGCCAGTAGCCCCATAGCGGGAGGGTACAATGAGCAGTTCTTC. Protein sequence: CASSPIAGGYNEQFF.

This chain uses TRBV4-1 with TRBJ2-1; D perhaps matches TRBD1 (5 bases). V shed 4 bases and J shed 9 bases, with 22 bases lying between them. CDR1 and CDR2 (germline): MGHRA, YSYEKL. The CDR3 is 16 amino acids. CDR3 bases: TGCGCCAGCAGCCCACAAGGACATCAAGCGACGGCTGAGCAGTTCTTC. It codes for CASSPQGHQATAEQFF.

V and J are TRBV30 and TRBJ2-5; D is unclear. The CDR3 is 11 residues long. V lost 3 bases to trimming and J lost 2 bases, with 4 bases between them. Germline V lookup: CDR1 GTSNPN, CDR2 SVGIG (reference sequence). CDR3 amino acids: CAWSPQETQYF. The CDR3 coding sequence is TGTGCCTGGAGCCCTCAAGAGACCCAGTACTTC.

The chain couples TRBV9 to TRBJ2-3, with no clear D. This CDR3 spans 16 amino acids. The germline gives CDR1 SGDLS, CDR2 YYNGEE. The V gene lost 0 bases and the J gene lost 0 bases, with 11 bases spanning the gap. The CDR3 DNA reads TGTGCCAGCAGCGTAGTAAGCCAGCCCAGCACAGATACGCAGTATTTT. Amino acid sequence: CASSVVSQPSTDTQYF.

The CDR3 nucleotides are TGTGCCAGTAGTATGACAGCTACTAACTATGGCTACACCTTC. The encoded protein is CASSMTATNYGYTF. The gene calls are TRBV19 and TRBJ1-2; the D gene is possibly TRBD1 (5 bases). V lost 3 bases to trimming and J lost 0 bases, with 8 bases between them. Germline V gene lookup returns CDR1 LNHDA and CDR2 SQIVND (reference sequence). This CDR3 is built from 14 residues. The full variable domain, in which reference TRBV19 and TRBJ1-2 provide the parts outside the CDR3, is DGGITQSPKYLFRKEGQNVTLSCEQNLNHDAMYWYRQDPGQGLRLIYYSQIVNDFQKGDIAEGYSVSREKKESFPLTVTSAQKNPTAFYLCASSMTATNYGYTFGSGTRLTVV.

The chain carries TRBV9 and TRBJ2-7, with 7 bases aligning to TRBD1. The CDR3 length is 16 residues. Germline lookup yields CDR1 SGDLS and CDR2 YYNGEE. The V gene end was trimmed by 4 bases and the J gene end by 4 bases; junction bases not matched to a gene: 14. The CDR3 nucleotides read TGTGCCAGCAGCAGACTCCGGGACAGCGCACCTTACGAGCAGTACTTC. Encoded protein: CASSRLRDSAPYEQYF.

The chain couples TRBV29-1 to TRBJ2-6; D unclear. This CDR3 region has 14 residues. The V and J ends lost 0 bases and 2 bases respectively, with 5 bases between them. Germline V gene sequence: CDR1 SQVTM, CDR2 ANQGSEA. In nucleotides, the CDR3 is TGCAGCGTTGAAGAGGGTGCTGGGGCCAACGTCCTGACTTTC. Protein sequence: CSVEEGAGANVLTF.

The chain links TRBV29-1 to TRBJ1-1, with 7 nucleotides matching TRBD1. CDR1 SQVTM and CDR2 ANQGSEA come from the germline V gene. V dropped 6 bases and J dropped 3; count of bases not matched to a gene: 7. The CDR3 spans 13 residues. The CDR3 nucleotides are TGCAGCGTAGCCAGGGGGTCGGACACTGAAGCTTTCTTT. Translation: CSVARGSDTEAFF.

This clone was recorded a few times. This chain joins TRBV25-1 and TRBJ2-5, with no clear D. CDR3 size: 14 residues. The V end was cut by 3 bases, the J end by 2 bases, with 10 bases between. From germline, CDR1 is MGHDK and CDR2 SYGVNS. In nucleotides, the CDR3 is TGTGCCAGCAGTGATCTACAGATACAAGAGACCCAGTACTTC. This translates into CASSDLQIQETQYF.

The J gene is TRBJ1-1, the V gene TRBV19; D remains unclear. The CDR3 is 13 residues long. Trimming pared 2 bases from V and 1 base from J, leaving 5 bases between. Germline CDR1 LNHDA, CDR2 SQIVND (reference sequence). The CDR3 DNA reads TGTGCCAGTAGTATAAGCCAGAACACTGAAGCTTTCTTT. Protein: CASSISQNTEAFF.